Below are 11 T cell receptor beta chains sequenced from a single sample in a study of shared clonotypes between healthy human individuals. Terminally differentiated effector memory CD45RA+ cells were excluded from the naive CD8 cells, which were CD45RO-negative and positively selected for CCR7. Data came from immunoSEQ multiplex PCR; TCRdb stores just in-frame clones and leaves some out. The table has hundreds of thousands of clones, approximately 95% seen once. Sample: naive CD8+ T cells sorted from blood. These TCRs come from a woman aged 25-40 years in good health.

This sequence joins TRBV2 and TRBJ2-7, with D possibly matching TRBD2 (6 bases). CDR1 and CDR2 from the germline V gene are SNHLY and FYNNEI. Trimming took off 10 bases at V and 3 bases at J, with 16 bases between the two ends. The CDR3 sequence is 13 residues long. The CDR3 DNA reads TGTGCCATCCAGACTAGAATCTACTACGAGCAGTACTTC. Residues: CAIQTRIYYEQYF.

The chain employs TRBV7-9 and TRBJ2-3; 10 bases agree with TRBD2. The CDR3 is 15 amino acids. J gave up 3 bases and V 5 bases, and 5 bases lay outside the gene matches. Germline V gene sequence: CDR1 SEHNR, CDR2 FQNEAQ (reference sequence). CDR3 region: CASSLTSGTTDTQYF. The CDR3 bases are TGTGCCAGCAGCCTTACTAGCGGGACGACAGATACGCAGTATTTT.

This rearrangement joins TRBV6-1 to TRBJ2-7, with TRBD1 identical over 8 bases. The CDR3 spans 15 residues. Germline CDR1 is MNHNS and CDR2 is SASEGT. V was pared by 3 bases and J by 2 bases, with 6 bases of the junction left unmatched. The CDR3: CASSEGQGAAYEQYF. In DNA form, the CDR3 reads TGTGCCAGCAGTGAGGGTCAGGGGGCAGCCTACGAGCAGTACTTC.

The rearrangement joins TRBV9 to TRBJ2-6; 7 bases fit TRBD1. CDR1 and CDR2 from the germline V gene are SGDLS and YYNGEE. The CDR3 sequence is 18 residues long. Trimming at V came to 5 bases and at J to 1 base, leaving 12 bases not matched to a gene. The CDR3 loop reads CASRLNPGQPSGANVLTF. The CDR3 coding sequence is TGTGCCAGCAGACTTAACCCGGGACAGCCGTCTGGGGCCAACGTCCTGACTTTC.

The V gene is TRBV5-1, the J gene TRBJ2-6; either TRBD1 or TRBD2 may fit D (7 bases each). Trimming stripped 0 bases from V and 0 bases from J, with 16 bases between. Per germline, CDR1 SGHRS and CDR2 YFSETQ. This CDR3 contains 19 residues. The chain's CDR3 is CASSLARGGDSSGANVLTF. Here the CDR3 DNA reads TGCGCCAGCAGCTTGGCCAGGGGAGGGGACAGCTCTGGGGCCAACGTCCTGACTTTC.

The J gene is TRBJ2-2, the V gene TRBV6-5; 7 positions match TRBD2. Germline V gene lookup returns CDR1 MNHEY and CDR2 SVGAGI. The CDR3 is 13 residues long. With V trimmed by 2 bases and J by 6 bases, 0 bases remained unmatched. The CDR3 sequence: CASSYAGAGELFF. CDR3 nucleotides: TGTGCCAGCAGTTACGCGGGGGCCGGGGAGCTGTTTTTT.

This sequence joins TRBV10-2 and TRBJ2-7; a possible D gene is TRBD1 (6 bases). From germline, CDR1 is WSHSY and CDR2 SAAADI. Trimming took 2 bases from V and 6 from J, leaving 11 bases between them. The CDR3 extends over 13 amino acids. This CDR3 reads CASSETGTFEQYF. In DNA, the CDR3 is TGCGCCAGCAGTGAGACCGGGACATTCGAGCAGTACTTC.

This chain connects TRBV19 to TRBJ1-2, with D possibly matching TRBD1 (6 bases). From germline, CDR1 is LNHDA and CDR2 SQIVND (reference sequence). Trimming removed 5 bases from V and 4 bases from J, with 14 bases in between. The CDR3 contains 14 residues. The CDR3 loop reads CASSGRDTPYGYTF. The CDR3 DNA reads TGTGCCAGTAGTGGTCGGGACACCCCCTATGGCTACACCTTC.

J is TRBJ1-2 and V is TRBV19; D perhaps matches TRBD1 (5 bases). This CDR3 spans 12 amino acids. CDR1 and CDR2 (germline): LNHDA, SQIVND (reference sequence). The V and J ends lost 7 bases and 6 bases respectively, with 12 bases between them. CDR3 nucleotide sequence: TGTGCCAGTAATCAACAGGCGGATGGCTACACCTTC. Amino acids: CASNQQADGYTF.

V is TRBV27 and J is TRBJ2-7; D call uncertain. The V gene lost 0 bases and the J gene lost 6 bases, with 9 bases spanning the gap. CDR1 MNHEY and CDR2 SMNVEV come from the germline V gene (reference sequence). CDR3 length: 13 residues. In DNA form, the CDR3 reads TGTGCCAGCAGTTTATCGCCGGTGAGCGAGCAGTACTTC. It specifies CASSLSPVSEQYF.

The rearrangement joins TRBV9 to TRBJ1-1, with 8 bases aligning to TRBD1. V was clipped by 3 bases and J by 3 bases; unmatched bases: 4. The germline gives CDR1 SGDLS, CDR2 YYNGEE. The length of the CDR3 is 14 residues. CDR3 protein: CASSGMDRDTEAFF. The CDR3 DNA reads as TGTGCCAGCAGCGGGATGGACAGGGACACTGAAGCTTTCTTT.